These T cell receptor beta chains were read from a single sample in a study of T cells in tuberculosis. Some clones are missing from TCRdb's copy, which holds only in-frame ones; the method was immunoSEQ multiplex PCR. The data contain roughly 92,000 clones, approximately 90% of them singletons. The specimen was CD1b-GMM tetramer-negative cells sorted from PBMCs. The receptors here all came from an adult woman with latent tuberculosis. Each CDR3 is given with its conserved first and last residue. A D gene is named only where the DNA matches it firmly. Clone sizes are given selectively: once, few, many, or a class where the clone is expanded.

CDR3aa: CASSYGQGLLYEQYF
CDR3nt: TGTGCCAGCAGTTACGGACAGGGGTTGTTGTACGAACAGTACTTC
j_gene: TRBJ2-7
v_gene: TRBV5-4
abundance: NA
d_gene: TRBD1

CDR3aa: CASQGRNQPQHF
CDR3nt: TGTGCCAGCCAGGGGCGCAATCAGCCCCAGCATTTT
j_gene: TRBJ1-5
v_gene: TRBV25-1
abundance: NA
d_gene: NA

CDR3aa: CASSLLSSGGATDTQYF
CDR3nt: TGCGCCAGCAGCTTGTTGTCTAGCGGGGGGGCCACAGATACGCAGTATTTT
j_gene: TRBJ2-3
v_gene: TRBV5-1
abundance: NA
d_gene: TRBD2

CDR3aa: CASSSYLGGMGDTQYF
CDR3nt: TGTGCCAGCAGCTCATATCTCGGGGGGATGGGCGATACGCAGTATTTT
j_gene: TRBJ2-3
v_gene: TRBV7-2
abundance: NA
d_gene: TRBD2

CDR3aa: CASSPRTGSDTGELFF
CDR3nt: TGTGCCAGCTCACCACGTACAGGATCGGACACCGGGGAGCTGTTTTTT
j_gene: TRBJ2-2
v_gene: TRBV18
abundance: NA
d_gene: NA

CDR3aa: CASLSGGEPNEQFF
CDR3nt: TGTGCCAGTCTTAGCGGGGGGGAACCCAATGAGCAGTTCTTC
j_gene: TRBJ2-1
v_gene: TRBV28
abundance: once
d_gene: TRBD2

CDR3aa: CASSTRVTGGHETQYF
CDR3nt: TGTGCCAGCAGCACTCGGGTAACGGGGGGGCATGAGACCCAGTACTTC
j_gene: TRBJ2-5
v_gene: TRBV27
abundance: NA
d_gene: TRBD2

CDR3aa: CASSARQGTHPQHF
CDR3nt: TGTGCCAGCAGCGCCCGACAGGGGACTCACCCCCAGCATTTT
j_gene: TRBJ1-5
v_gene: TRBV5-5
abundance: medium-sized
d_gene: TRBD1

CDR3aa: CASSRGGRAEQFF
CDR3nt: TGTGCCAGCAGTAGAGGGGGGAGGGCTGAGCAGTTCTTC
j_gene: TRBJ2-1
v_gene: TRBV27
abundance: NA
d_gene: NA

CDR3aa: CSVEDPGIIGNTIYF
CDR3nt: TGCAGCGTTGAAGACCCGGGGATTATAGGAAACACCATATATTTT
j_gene: TRBJ1-3
v_gene: TRBV29-1
abundance: NA
d_gene: NA

CDR3aa: CASSLAFETQYF
CDR3nt: TGCGCCAGCAGCTTGGCCTTTGAGACCCAGTACTTC
j_gene: TRBJ2-5
v_gene: TRBV5-1
abundance: NA
d_gene: NA

CDR3aa: CASSLVLAGPNEQFF
CDR3nt: TGTGCCAGCAGCTTGGTACTAGCGGGGCCCAATGAGCAGTTCTTC
j_gene: TRBJ2-1
v_gene: TRBV5-4
abundance: NA
d_gene: TRBD2

CDR3aa: CASSPRTGGQETQYF
CDR3nt: TGTGCCAGCAGCCCGAGGACAGGGGGCCAAGAGACCCAGTACTTC
j_gene: TRBJ2-5
v_gene: TRBV7-2
abundance: NA
d_gene: TRBD1

CDR3aa: CASSYTTGNTIYF
CDR3nt: TGTGCCAGCAGTTACACGACAGGAAACACCATATATTTT
j_gene: TRBJ1-3
v_gene: TRBV6-6
abundance: few
d_gene: NA

CDR3aa: CASRASVPSGGAGDTQYF
CDR3nt: TGTGCCAGCAGGGCCTCCGTGCCTAGCGGGGGGGCTGGAGATACGCAGTATTTT
j_gene: TRBJ2-3
v_gene: TRBV7-9
abundance: NA
d_gene: TRBD2

CDR3aa: CASSLEGQGSTEAFF
CDR3nt: TGTGCCAGCAGCTTGGAGGGACAGGGTAGCACTGAAGCTTTCTTT
j_gene: TRBJ1-1
v_gene: TRBV7-9
abundance: NA
d_gene: TRBD1

CDR3aa: CASSWEGTGNSPLHF
CDR3nt: TGTGCCAGCAGCTGGGAGGGGACAGGAAATTCACCCCTCCACTTT
j_gene: TRBJ1-6
v_gene: TRBV5-5
abundance: NA
d_gene: TRBD1

CDR3aa: CASNPGGNQPQHF
CDR3nt: TGTGCCAGCAACCCAGGGGGAAATCAGCCCCAGCATTTT
j_gene: TRBJ1-5
v_gene: TRBV2
abundance: NA
d_gene: TRBD1

CDR3aa: CAWSAGSNQPQHF
CDR3nt: TGTGCCTGGAGTGCAGGGAGCAATCAGCCCCAGCATTTT
j_gene: TRBJ1-5
v_gene: TRBV30
abundance: NA
d_gene: NA

CDR3aa: CASSQVGRARSTDTQYF
CDR3nt: TGCGCCAGCAGCCAAGTCGGGCGGGCCCGATCGACAGATACGCAGTATTTT
j_gene: TRBJ2-3
v_gene: TRBV4-1
abundance: NA
d_gene: NA

CDR3aa: CSAQGAQGALNTEAFF
CDR3nt: TGCAGCGCCCAGGGAGCGCAGGGGGCTTTGAACACTGAAGCTTTCTTT
j_gene: TRBJ1-1
v_gene: TRBV29-1
abundance: NA
d_gene: TRBD1

CDR3aa: CSVGKGQGTGYTF
CDR3nt: TGCAGCGTTGGGAAGGGACAGGGGACTGGCTACACCTTC
j_gene: TRBJ1-2
v_gene: TRBV29-1
abundance: NA
d_gene: TRBD1

CDR3aa: CASSLDRRRLGAQYF
CDR3nt: TGTGCCAGCAGCTTGGACAGGAGAAGATTGGGGGCGCAGTATTTT
j_gene: TRBJ2-3
v_gene: TRBV11-1
abundance: NA
d_gene: TRBD1

CDR3aa: CASSLAARADSPLHF
CDR3nt: TGTGCCAGCAGCTTGGCGGCCAGGGCCGATTCACCCCTCCACTTT
j_gene: TRBJ1-6
v_gene: TRBV5-7
abundance: NA
d_gene: NA

CDR3aa: CASSINPAGGYNEQFF
CDR3nt: TGTGCCAGTAGTATCAATCCGGCAGGGGGTTACAATGAGCAGTTCTTC
j_gene: TRBJ2-1
v_gene: TRBV19
abundance: NA
d_gene: TRBD1